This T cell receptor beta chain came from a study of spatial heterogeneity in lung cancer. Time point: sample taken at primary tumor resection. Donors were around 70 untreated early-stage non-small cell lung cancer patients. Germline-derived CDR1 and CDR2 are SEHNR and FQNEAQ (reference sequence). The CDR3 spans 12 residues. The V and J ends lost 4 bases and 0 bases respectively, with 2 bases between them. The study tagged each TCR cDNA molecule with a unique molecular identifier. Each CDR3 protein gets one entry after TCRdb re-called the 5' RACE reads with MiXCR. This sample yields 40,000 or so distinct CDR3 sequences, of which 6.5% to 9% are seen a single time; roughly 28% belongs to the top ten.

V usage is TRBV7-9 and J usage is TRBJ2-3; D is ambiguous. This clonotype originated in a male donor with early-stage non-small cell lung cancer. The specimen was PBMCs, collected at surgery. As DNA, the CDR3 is TGTGCCAGCAGCTGGAGCACAGATACGCAGTATTTT. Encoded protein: CASSWSTDTQYF. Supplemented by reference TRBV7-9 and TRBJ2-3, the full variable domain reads DTGVSQNPRHKITKRGQNVTFRCDPISEHNRLYWYRQTLGQGPEFLTYFQNEAQLEKSRLLSDRFSAERPKGSFSTLEIQRTEQGDSAMYLCASSWSTDTQYFGPGTRLTVL.